This entry describes one T cell receptor beta chain. CDR3 length: 16 residues. V was clipped by 2 bases and J by 2 bases, with 13 bases between them. CDR1 is MDHEN and CDR2 is SYDVKM in the germline V gene. The data are from a study of blood T cells in healthy people across ages. It was with a sample-barcoded 5' primer and a J-beta primer mix that a second PCR of about 6 to 11 cycles was run. Using its own MiXCR run on the 5' RACE reads, TCRdb lists one record per CDR3 protein. The sample consists of about 2 million distinct CDR3 sequences, roughly 49% of them appearing once. This receptor was taken from a woman in her 40s in good health. The chain combines TRBV28 with TRBJ2-4, with D possibly called TRBD1 or TRBD2 (5 bases each). The sequenced sample consisted of blood. The CDR3 region is CASSLGSGGTKNIQYF. The DNA for the CDR3 is TGTGCCAGCAGTTTAGGGAGTGGGGGAACCAAAAACATTCAGTACTTC.